These 25 T cell receptor beta chains were sequenced from one sample in a study of blood T cell repertoires in COVID-19. Only in-frame clones appear in the TCRdb table, and some are missing; sequencing was by immunoSEQ multiplex PCR. The table lists about 83,000 clones, more than 80% of them singletons, with about 16% in the top ten. Material for sequencing was peripheral blood. The receptors originated from a woman at least 80 years old with acute or convalescent COVID-19.

This clone came up a few times. In DNA, the CDR3 is TGTGCCAGCAGCCCCCAGCGGGGCTCCTACAATGAGCAGTTCTTC. Encoded protein: CASSPQRGSYNEQFF. V usage is TRBV7-9 and J usage is TRBJ2-1; 7 nucleotides match TRBD2. This CDR3 is built from 15 residues. V dropped 5 bases and J dropped 0; count of bases not matched to a gene: 4. The germline gives CDR1 SEHNR, CDR2 FQNEAQ (reference sequence). The variable domain in full, with the rest retrieved from reference TRBV7-9 and TRBJ2-1, is DTGVSQNPRHKITKRGQNVTFRCDPISEHNRLYWYRQTLGQGPEFLTYFQNEAQLEKSRLLSDRFSAERPKGSFSTLEIQRTEQGDSAMYLCASSPQRGSYNEQFFGPGTRLTVL.

There are a few counts of this clone. The chain carries TRBV27 and TRBJ1-6, with a weak D call TRBD1 (6 bases). The CDR3 consists of 14 residues. Germline V gene lookup returns CDR1 MNHEY and CDR2 SMNVEV (reference sequence). V dropped 3 bases and J dropped 6 bases, with 9 bases sitting between them. The CDR3 reads CASSFGQINSPLHF. For the CDR3, the DNA is TGTGCCAGCAGTTTCGGACAGATTAATTCACCCCTCCACTTT.

Here the CDR3 DNA reads TGTGCCAGCAGTCGTGCCGGGACAGGGGTTCGCTACACCTTC. Translated, it gives CASSRAGTGVRYTF. The chain combines TRBV7-2 with TRBJ1-2, with 10 bases matching TRBD1. V lost 6 bases, J lost 9 bases, and 10 bases stayed unmatched. CDR1 is SGHTA and CDR2 is FQGNSA in the germline V gene. The CDR3 contains 14 residues.

The rearrangement uses TRBV27 and TRBJ2-7; D might be TRBD1 (6 bases). CDR1 and CDR2 from the germline V gene are MNHEY and SMNVEV (reference sequence). V shed 5 bases and J shed 3 bases, with 11 bases lying between them. The CDR3 is 13 amino acids. CDR3 nucleotide sequence: TGTGCCAGCAGTGATACAGGGTTCTACGAGCAGTACTTC. Encoded protein: CASSDTGFYEQYF.

This chain uses TRBV18 with TRBJ1-6; a possible D gene is TRBD1 (5 bases). This CDR3 contains 14 residues. Germline V lookup: CDR1 KGHSH, CDR2 LQKENI. Trimming shortened V by 5 bases and J by 7 bases, and 12 bases separated the two germline ends. The CDR3 loop reads CASSSRDFNSPLHF. The CDR3 coding sequence is TGTGCCAGCTCATCCAGGGATTTCAATTCACCCCTCCACTTT.

This clone was detected a few times. One base away lies a much larger clone, so this may be a sequencing read error. Other nucleotide sequences in the sample specify the same CDR3. The chain employs TRBV5-4 and TRBJ2-2, with 9 bases fitting TRBD2. The CDR3 runs 18 residues. The germline V gene encodes CDR1 SGHNT and CDR2 YYREEE (reference sequence). Losses at the gene ends were 4 bases for V and 7 bases for J; bases not matched to a gene: 17. The CDR3 bases are TGTGCCAGCAGCCCACCCCGTGGGGCGGGGGGGCGGAACGGGGAGCTGTTTTTT. As protein: CASSPPRGAGGRNGELFF.

The rearrangement links TRBV24-1 to TRBJ2-7, with D tentatively TRBD1 (6 bases). CDR1 is KGHDR, CDR2 SFDVKD, per germline. The CDR3 has 12 amino acids. V was pared by 7 bases and J by 5 bases, with 11 bases between. In nucleotides, the CDR3 is TGTGCCACCAGAGGAGACAGGCACGAGCAGTACTTC. Translation gives CATRGDRHEQYF.

Details on this clone: A read error may account for a junction end that differs from germline. This chain connects TRBV6-5 to TRBJ2-4; TRBD2 matches at 13 bases. The V gene's germline CDR1 is MNHEY and CDR2 SVGAGI. The CDR3 runs 13 residues. The CDR3 protein is CASSRTSGGAPDF. The CDR3, as DNA: TGTGCCAGCAGCCGGACTAGCGGGGGCGCCCCGGACTTC.

The rearrangement links TRBV3-1 (or the pseudogene TRBV3-2) to TRBJ2-2; TRBD2 matches at 13 bases. The V and J ends lost 4 bases and 7 bases, in that order; junction bases with no gene match: 9. CDR1 LGHDT and CDR2 YNNKEL come from the germline V gene (reference sequence). This CDR3 spans 17 amino acids. CDR3 nucleotides: TGTGCCAGCAGCCCTGGGACTAGCGGGGAGGCTGACGGGGAGCTGTTTTTT. Its translation is CASSPGTSGEADGELFF.

The chain employs TRBV19 and TRBJ2-1, with D possibly being TRBD2 (7 bases). This CDR3 is built from 16 residues. V was cut by 8 bases and J by 0 bases, with 17 bases left in between. Germline V gene lookup returns CDR1 LNHDA and CDR2 SQIVND (reference sequence). Here the CDR3 reads CASSLSGGLSYNEQFF. CDR3 nucleotide sequence: TGTGCCAGTTCTCTGTCGGGGGGCCTCTCCTACAATGAGCAGTTCTTC.

This clone has only one observation. V gene TRBV2 combines with J gene TRBJ1-1, with D maybe TRBD1 (6 bases). There are 17 residues in the CDR3. Germline loops: CDR1 SNHLY, CDR2 FYNNEI. V dropped 2 bases and J dropped 1 base, with 17 bases sitting between them. The CDR3 DNA reads as TGTGCCAGCAGTGAAATGGCGGGGGCTGGTAGGAACACTGAAGCTTTCTTT. It is translated as CASSEMAGAGRNTEAFF.

The J gene is TRBJ2-5, the V gene TRBV10-3; 7 bases are shared with TRBD1. Trimming cost V 4 bases and J 5 bases; bases outside gene matches: 7. Germline V gene sequence: CDR1 ENHRY, CDR2 SYGVKD. The CDR3 is 14 amino acids. For the CDR3, the DNA is TGTGCCATCAGTGCCTTGACAGGGCGGGAGACCCAGTACTTC. As protein: CAISALTGRETQYF.

This chain joins TRBV19 and TRBJ1-3; weak D call: TRBD1 (5 bases). V shed 5 bases and J shed 9 bases, with 14 bases lying between them. The V gene's germline CDR1 is LNHDA and CDR2 SQIVND (reference sequence). The length of the CDR3 is 13 residues. CDR3 loop: CASSLSGDGTIYF. The CDR3 region has the DNA TGTGCCAGTAGTCTTTCGGGGGATGGCACCATATATTTT.

This chain links TRBV9 with TRBJ2-7, with D perhaps TRBD2 (5 bases). The germline V and J ends were trimmed by 2 bases and 5 bases, with 11 bases remaining between them. The CDR3 runs to 13 residues. Germline lookup yields CDR1 SGDLS and CDR2 YYNGEE. DNA for the CDR3: TGTGCCAGCAGCGTTGGTCCCGGGGACGAGCAGTACTTC. Protein product: CASSVGPGDEQYF.

The chain recombines TRBV4-3 with TRBJ1-6, with D possibly being TRBD1 (6 bases). V gave up 1 base and J gave up 5 bases, with 12 bases separating them. The CDR3 totals 16 residues. Looked up from germline, CDR1 is LGHNA and CDR2 is YSLEER. CDR3 loop: CASSQGAKGDNSPLHF. The DNA of the CDR3 is TGCGCCAGCAGCCAAGGGGCCAAGGGGGATAATTCACCCCTCCACTTT.

The chain recombines TRBV25-1 with TRBJ2-5; D is perhaps TRBD1 (5 bases). Trimming stripped 4 bases from V and 2 bases from J, with 14 bases between. This CDR3 has 15 amino acids. Germline CDR1 and CDR2: MGHDK and SYGVNS. CDR3 DNA: TGTGCCAGCAGTGGGTTGACAGTCGAGCAAGAGACCCAGTACTTC. This gives the protein CASSGLTVEQETQYF. The full variable domain, its missing parts supplied by reference TRBV25-1 and TRBJ2-5, is EADIYQTPRYLVIGTGKKITLECSQTMGHDKMYWYQQDPGMELHLIHYSYGVNSTEKGDLSSESTVSRIRTEHFPLTLESARPSHTSQYLCASSGLTVEQETQYFGPGTRLLVL.

The chain has TRBV30 and TRBJ2-7; D ambiguous. CDR1 is GTSNPN, CDR2 SVGIG, per germline (reference sequence). This CDR3 has 13 amino acids. Trimming took 5 bases from V and 1 from J, leaving 12 bases between them. The CDR3 spells CAWGHGQSYEQYF. CDR3 DNA: TGTGCCTGGGGCCATGGCCAGTCCTACGAGCAGTACTTC.

This clone was found once. The CDR3 nucleotides read TGTGCCTGGAGTACCGGGACAGGCCCCCGGAGGGCTTTCTTT. It yields the protein CAWSTGTGPRRAFF. The chain combines TRBV30 with TRBJ1-1, with 8 bases lining up with TRBD1. The CDR3 spans 14 residues. CDR1 is GTSNPN, CDR2 SVGIG, per germline (reference sequence). V gave up 2 bases and J gave up 11 bases; unmatched junction bases: 13.

J is TRBJ2-5 and V is TRBV29-1, with 7 bases matching TRBD2. The CDR3 runs 15 residues. V lost 5 bases to trimming and J lost 1 base; unmatched junction nucleotides: 10. Looked up from germline, CDR1 is SQVTM and CDR2 is ANQGSEA. The DNA for the CDR3 is TGCAGCGTTCAGCGGGGCGGTACTACCCAAGAGACCCAGTACTTC. Its translation: CSVQRGGTTQETQYF.

The V call is TRBV19, the J call TRBJ1-5; TRBD1 might be the D (5 bases). This CDR3 spans 15 amino acids. The ends were cut back, 0 bases at V and 4 bases at J, with 10 bases in the middle. The germline gives CDR1 LNHDA, CDR2 SQIVND (reference sequence). CDR3 DNA sequence: TGTGCCAGTAGTATAGATGGGGGAGGGAATCAGCCCCAGCATTTT. It translates to CASSIDGGGNQPQHF.

This chain connects TRBV5-4 to TRBJ1-2, with 12 bases fitting TRBD1. Per germline, CDR1 SGHNT and CDR2 YYREEE (reference sequence). The V segment lost 4 bases and the J segment 8 bases; nucleotides outside the gene matches: 6. The CDR3 runs to 14 residues. CDR3 region: CASSTGQGAAGYTF. In DNA, the CDR3 is TGTGCCAGCAGCACGGGACAGGGGGCGGCAGGCTACACCTTC.

The chain recombines TRBV13 with TRBJ2-5; D perhaps matches TRBD2 (5 bases). Trimming cost V 0 bases and J 6 bases, with 11 bases left between them. The germline V gene encodes CDR1 PRHDT and CDR2 FYEKMQ (reference sequence). The CDR3 loop spans 14 amino acids. DNA for the CDR3: TGTGCCAGCAGCTTAGGAGGGCTAGCCAAGACCCAGTACTTC. Amino acid sequence: CASSLGGLAKTQYF.

About this clone itself: Within the sample, other DNA sequences also encode this same CDR3. This chain joins TRBV5-1 and TRBJ2-7, with D possibly TRBD2 on 6 matching bases. Germline CDR1 is SGHRS and CDR2 is YFSETQ. The ends were cut back, 4 bases at V and 4 bases at J, with 9 bases in the middle. The CDR3 loop spans 12 amino acids. The DNA of the CDR3 is TGCGCCAGCAGCCCTGGGGGGTACGAGCAGTACTTC. This sequence encodes CASSPGGYEQYF.

Notes on this clone: One end of the junction does not line up with germline, which may come from a read error. This chain joins TRBV28 and TRBJ2-1; D perhaps matches TRBD1 (6 bases). The CDR3 runs to 14 residues. From germline, CDR1 is MDHEN and CDR2 SYDVKM. The CDR3: CASSQGSVGSTVIF. DNA of the CDR3: TGTGCCAGCAGTCAGGGGAGTGTCGGATCCACTGTGATCTTC.

The genes are TRBV24-1 and TRBJ2-1, with TRBD2 identical over 9 bases. CDR1 is KGHDR and CDR2 is SFDVKD in the germline V gene. J gave up 7 bases and V 3 bases, and 15 bases lay outside the gene matches. This CDR3 comprises 18 residues. CDR3 sequence (DNA): TGTGCCACCAGTGATGGAGGTCGGCGGGGGGGCCTTTCAAATGAGCAGTTCTTC. It specifies CATSDGGRRGGLSNEQFF.